These 18 T cell receptor beta chains share one sample of origin, sequenced in a study of T cell repertoires in cytomegalovirus infection. TCRdb used MiXCR to reprocess the reads, holding one entry per CDR3 protein. The sample consists of 210,000 or so distinct CDR3 sequences, 6.5% of them appearing once. Sample: PBMCs. Every receptor here comes from a human donor in good health (CMV status not recorded). Some clones in this sample may be carry-over from other donors' samples.

This clonotype was observed many times. Relative to the germline gene, one junction end is altered; a read error may explain this. V and J are TRBV12-3 or TRBV12-4 and TRBJ1-1; the match to TRBD1 covers 9 bases. This CDR3 is built from 17 residues. CDR3 sequence reads: CASSLAGQGIVNTEAFF. CDR3 DNA sequence: TGTGCCAGCAGTCTAGCCGGACAGGGGATCGTGAACACTGAAGCTTTCTTT.

This clonotype was observed many times. The chain carries TRBV4-3 and TRBJ2-2; TRBD1 is a possible D gene (6 bases). Trimming stripped 3 bases from V and 6 bases from J, with 11 bases between. The length of the CDR3 is 14 residues. Germline V gives CDR1 LGHNA, CDR2 YSLEER. The CDR3 loop is CASSHARQAGELFF. CDR3 DNA sequence: TGCGCCAGCAGCCATGCCCGACAGGCCGGGGAGCTGTTTTTT.

This clonotype appeared many times. The V and J genes are TRBV20-1 and TRBJ2-1, with a tentative D call TRBD2 (5 bases). The V end lost 0 bases, the J end lost 7 bases, and 19 bases lay between the germline ends. The CDR3 has 16 residues. Germline V gene data show CDR1 as DFQATT and CDR2 as SNEGSKA (reference sequence). The CDR3 region is CSARDPLRVGGNEQFF. The CDR3 DNA sequence: TGCAGTGCTAGAGATCCGTTGAGGGTGGGTGGGAATGAGCAGTTCTTC.

There are many counts of this clonotype. The chain links TRBV20-1 to TRBJ1-2; TRBD1 matches at 8 bases. The CDR3 has 14 residues. The V gene's germline CDR1 is DFQATT and CDR2 SNEGSKA (reference sequence). V was clipped by 7 bases and J by 2 bases; unmatched bases: 9. The CDR3 loop is CSVTGQGENYGYTF. CDR3 coding DNA: TGCAGTGTAACTGGACAGGGAGAAAACTATGGCTACACCTTC.

The V gene is TRBV19, the J gene TRBJ2-2; the D gene is possibly TRBD1 (6 bases). V gave up 6 bases and J gave up 1 base, with 6 bases separating them. Germline lookup yields CDR1 LNHDA and CDR2 SQIVND (reference sequence). The CDR3 contains 13 residues. The CDR3 sequence is CASRDRNTGELFF. The CDR3 DNA reads as TGTGCCAGTAGGGACAGGAACACCGGGGAGCTGTTTTTT.

This clonotype came up a few times. This chain connects TRBV20-1 to TRBJ1-1; D gene ambiguous. This CDR3 comprises 12 residues. In germline, CDR1 is DFQATT, CDR2 SNEGSKA (reference sequence). V was clipped by 3 bases and J by 3 bases, with 8 bases between them. Written as DNA, the CDR3 is TGCAGTGCTAGTGGCCGATACACTGAAGCTTTCTTT. Protein product: CSASGRYTEAFF.

This clonotype showed up just a few times. The junction does not match germline at one end; this may be a read error. This rearrangement joins TRBV29-1 to TRBJ2-1, with TRBD1 matching over 7 bases. Germline V gives CDR1 SQVTM, CDR2 ANQGSEA. This CDR3 comprises 15 residues. DNA of the CDR3: TGCAGCGTAGAAGGACAGGAGAGCTCCTACAATGAGCAGTTCTTC. Translation: CSVEGQESSYNEQFF.

CDR3 bases: TGCAGTGCTAGATCCGGGTCGGGGGGGAGCACCGGGGAGCTGTTTTTT. Residues: CSARSGSGGSTGELFF. V is TRBV20-1 and J is TRBJ2-2, with 8 bases fitting TRBD2. Germline CDR1 and CDR2: DFQATT and SNEGSKA (reference sequence). The CDR3 is 16 amino acids. V dropped 2 bases and J dropped 4; count of bases not matched to a gene: 9.

This clonotype was counted only a few times. The rearrangement joins TRBV7-2 to TRBJ1-2; 10 bases align to TRBD1. The J segment lost 7 bases and the V segment lost 5 bases, leaving 10 bases of the junction unmatched. CDR1 is SGHTA and CDR2 is FQGNSA in the germline V gene. The CDR3 has 15 residues. The CDR3 loop reads CASSQKGTGAAGYTF. DNA for the CDR3: TGTGCCAGCAGCCAGAAAGGGACAGGGGCTGCTGGCTACACCTTC.

This clonotype was recorded many times. The CDR3 coding sequence is TGTGCCAGCAGCACGTCCGTTACTAGGGACTCAGGCTACACCTTC. This sequence encodes CASSTSVTRDSGYTF. This chain connects TRBV7-2 to TRBJ1-2; possible D gene TRBD1, 5 bases. V was clipped by 5 bases and J by 8 bases, with 21 bases between them. The CDR3 is 15 residues long. Germline loops: CDR1 SGHTA, CDR2 FQGNSA.

The chain combines TRBV25-1 with TRBJ2-7; 7 nucleotides align to TRBD2. V was clipped by 11 bases and J by 6 bases; unmatched bases: 10. The CDR3 contains 12 residues. The germline gives CDR1 MGHDK, CDR2 SYGVNS. The CDR3 DNA reads as TGTGCCGGGGGGGGGTCGATCAGCGAGCAGTACTTC. Amino acids: CAGGGSISEQYF.

Many counts were recorded for this clonotype. This chain connects TRBV28 to TRBJ2-7; 8 nucleotides line up with TRBD1. This CDR3 contains 13 residues. Losses at the gene ends were 6 bases for V and 5 bases for J; bases not matched to a gene: 6. Germline loops: CDR1 MDHEN, CDR2 SYDVKM. The CDR3 DNA reads TGTGCCAGCAGACCCCAGGGGGCCCACGAGCAGTACTTC. As protein: CASRPQGAHEQYF. The whole variable domain, remainder taken from reference TRBV28 and TRBJ2-7, is DVKVTQSSRYLVKRTGEKVFLECVQDMDHENMFWYRQDPGLGLRLIYFSYDVKMKEKGDIPEGYSVSREKKERFSLILESASTNQTSMYLCASRPQGAHEQYFGPGTRLTVT.

In its sample, this clonotype was seen many times. This sequence joins TRBV15 and TRBJ2-1; possible D gene TRBD2, 5 bases. Germline CDR1 LNHNV, CDR2 YYDKDF (reference sequence). The CDR3 consists of 14 residues. Trimming pared 3 bases from V and 4 bases from J, leaving 10 bases between. The CDR3 DNA reads TGTGCCACCAGCAGGCGGGTTTCATACAATGAGCAGTTCTTC. This translates into CATSRRVSYNEQFF.

This clonotype has just a few counts. V and J are TRBV18 and TRBJ1-1, with a tentative D call TRBD1 (6 bases). The V and J ends lost 0 bases and 3 bases respectively, with 14 bases between them. The CDR3 length is 16 residues. CDR1 is KGHSH, CDR2 LQKENI, per germline. CDR3 bases: TGTGCCAGCTCACCACCGTTCGGGCAGGGGTACACTGAAGCTTTCTTT. As protein: CASSPPFGQGYTEAFF.

This clonotype has ten or more counts. The genes are TRBV7-2 and TRBJ1-6; 7 bases match TRBD1. Germline lookup yields CDR1 SGHTA and CDR2 FQGNSA. V gave up 3 bases and J gave up 7 bases; unmatched junction bases: 6. The CDR3 totals 15 residues. For the CDR3, the DNA is TGTGCCAGCAGCTTCGATAGGGACAGCAATTCACCCCTCCACTTT. It specifies CASSFDRDSNSPLHF.

The sample holds many counts of this clonotype. This rearrangement joins TRBV29-1 to TRBJ2-1; 8 nucleotides line up with TRBD1. Trimming removed 4 bases from V and 8 bases from J; junction bases left unmatched: 10. CDR1 SQVTM and CDR2 ANQGSEA come from the germline V gene. The CDR3 runs 14 residues. The CDR3 loop reads CSVGGGQARHEQFF. The CDR3 coding sequence is TGCAGCGTTGGAGGGGGACAGGCTCGCCATGAGCAGTTCTTC.

This clonotype has a count of ten or more. V is TRBV20-1 and J is TRBJ2-3; TRBD2 is a possible D gene (7 bases). V was trimmed by 0 bases and J by 3 bases, leaving 13 bases between them. CDR3 length: 15 amino acids. CDR1 is DFQATT and CDR2 is SNEGSKA in the germline V gene (reference sequence). This CDR3 reads CSAREPRGATDTQYF. Written as DNA, the CDR3 is TGCAGTGCTAGAGAACCCCGGGGGGCGACAGATACGCAGTATTTT.

This clonotype was counted a few times. The J gene is TRBJ1-1, the V gene TRBV30; 10 nucleotides match TRBD1. Germline CDR1 and CDR2: GTSNPN and SVGIG (reference sequence). V shed 0 bases and J 8 bases; nucleotides not matched to a gene: 3. CDR3 size: 13 residues. CDR3 coding DNA: TGTGCCTGGAGTGTGGGGACAGGGGCCGAAGCTTTCTTT. Translated: CAWSVGTGAEAFF.